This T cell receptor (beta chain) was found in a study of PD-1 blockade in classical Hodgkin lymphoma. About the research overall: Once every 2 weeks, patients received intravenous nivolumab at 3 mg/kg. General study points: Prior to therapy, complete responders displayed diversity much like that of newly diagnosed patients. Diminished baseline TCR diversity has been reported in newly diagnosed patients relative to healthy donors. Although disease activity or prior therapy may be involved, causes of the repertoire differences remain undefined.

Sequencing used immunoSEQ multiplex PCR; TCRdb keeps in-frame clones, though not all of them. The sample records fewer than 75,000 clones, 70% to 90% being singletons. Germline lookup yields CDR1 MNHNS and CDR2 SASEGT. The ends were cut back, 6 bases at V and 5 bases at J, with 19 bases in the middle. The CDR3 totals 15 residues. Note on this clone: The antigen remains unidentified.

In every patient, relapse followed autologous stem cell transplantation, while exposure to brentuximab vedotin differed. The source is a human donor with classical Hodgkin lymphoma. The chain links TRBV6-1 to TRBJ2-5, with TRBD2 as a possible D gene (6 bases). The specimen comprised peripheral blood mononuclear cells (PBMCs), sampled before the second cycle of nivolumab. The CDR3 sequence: CASRRGGSKEETQYF. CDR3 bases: TGTGCCAGCAGGCGTGGGGGGTCTAAGGAGGAGACCCAGTACTTC.